This TCR beta chain was identified in a study of PD-1 and CTLA-4 blockade in melanoma (dated by TCRdb to 2020 to 2023). Background on the whole study: The study compared how PD-1 blockade and CTLA-4 blockade affected the melanoma-reactive CD8 T cell response in patients with melanoma.

About this clone itself: Its antigen has not been determined. Base qualities are missing; no much larger clone stands one base away.

The library was produced with the immunoSEQ multiplex PCR assay. TCRdb retrieved this table from immuneACCESS and kept in-frame rearrangements only. Not all clones are present; in checked studies, unresolved V genes account for under half, and no reason is known for the remainder. For this sample there are under 7,500 clones; 80% appear just once. In total, the top ten clones hold about 39% of the sample. Based on the germline V gene, the CDR1 and CDR2 sequences are SGHVS and FNYEAQ. The CDR3 spans 13 residues, from the cysteine through the phenylalanine. The CDR3 DNA has 39 bases and is translated from base 1. Between the V and J ends, shortened by 4 bases and 4 bases respectively, the junction contains 9 bases.

The TCR was taken from a human donor with melanoma. Material: CD8+ T cells from peripheral blood, obtained before anti-PD-1 treatment. The sequence joins TRBV7-6 to TRBJ2-3; the D segment cannot be called with confidence. At the DNA level, the sequence is TGTGCCAGCAGCTCGGCAGCCCCAGATACGCAGTATTTT. It codes for CASSSAAPDTQYF.